This entry features one TCR beta chain sequence. Its antigen is unidentified. Libraries were prepared by immunoSEQ multiplex PCR; TCRdb keeps only in-frame clonotypes and omits some of them. The repertoire includes some 12,000 clones, around 80% of them detected once, and about 4.7% sits in the top ten. The germline V gene encodes CDR1 KGHSH and CDR2 LQKENI. This CDR3 has 15 residues. Trimming removed 2 bases from V and 4 bases from J, with 12 bases in between. The sample comes from a study of T cell repertoires in ileal Crohn's disease. Findings and caveats of the study: Every patient over 26.8% clonality showed endoscopic recurrence.

The chain recombines TRBV18 with TRBJ1-5; no definite D call. The receptor was derived from an adult with Crohn's disease. The sequenced material came from ileal tissue. The CDR3: CASSPSDNINQPQHF. CDR3 nucleotide sequence: TGTGCCAGCTCACCATCCGACAATATAAATCAGCCCCAGCATTTT.